The rows below give T cell receptor beta chains drawn from one sample of a study of early T cells in non-severe SARS-CoV-2 infection. TCRdb reprocessed the 5' RACE reads with MiXCR, giving one entry per CDR3 protein. The sample carries nearly 60,000 distinct CDR3 sequences, over 9.5% recorded once. Input material: whole blood. These receptors originate from an adult who was a healthcare worker with PCR-confirmed SARS-CoV-2 infection or an uninfected control (not recorded which). CDR3s include the opening cysteine and the closing phenylalanine or tryptophan. A D gene is named only where the DNA matches it firmly. Some rows have no size entry. The others give once, few or many, or a class for an expanded clone.

abundance,v_gene,d_gene,j_gene,CDR3nt,CDR3aa
many,TRBV7-2,.,TRBJ2-3,TGTGCCAGCAGCGCCGCTAGGGGAGATACGCAGTATTTT,CASSAARGDTQYF
once,TRBV29-1,.,TRBJ2-1,TGCAGCGTTGAAAGCTCCTACAATGAGCAGTTCTTC,CSVESSYNEQFF
.,TRBV10-2,TRBD1,TRBJ2-1,TGCGCCAGCAAGGCGGGACAGGGGGCGTTAAATGAGCAGTTCTTC,CASKAGQGALNEQFF
few,TRBV5-1,TRBD2,TRBJ2-3,TGCGCCAGCAGCACGGCCCCTAGCGGGGGGCGGGATACGCAGTATTTT,CASSTAPSGGRDTQYF
many,TRBV21-1,.,TRBJ2-6,TGTGCCAGCGGGAAAGGGACAGCCACTCTCTCTGGGGCCAACGTCCTGACTTTC,CASGKGTATLSGANVLTF
few,TRBV3-1,TRBD1,TRBJ1-3,TGTGCCAGCAGCCAAATAGGGGGCAGGCGATCTGGAAACACCATATATTTT,CASSQIGGRRSGNTIYF
many,TRBV6-6,TRBD1,TRBJ1-4,TGTGCCAGCAGTGATCCCCCGGGACAGGCGGGTGAAAAACTGTTTTTT,CASSDPPGQAGEKLFF
few,TRBV10-3,.,TRBJ2-7,TGTGCCTCCGCGGACACTGACTACGAGCAGTACTTC,CASADTDYEQYF
few,TRBV7-2,TRBD1,TRBJ2-7,TGTGCCAGCAGCGGACCGGGACAGGGGGGCTACGAGCAGTACTTC,CASSGPGQGGYEQYF
.,TRBV5-4,TRBD2,TRBJ2-5,TGTGCCAGCAGTCCGCCGACTAGCGGGGGGCGAGAGGGAGAGACCCAGTACTTC,CASSPPTSGGREGETQYF
.,TRBV29-1,.,TRBJ2-5,TGCAGCTCCGGTAGACAAGAGACCCAGTACTTC,CSSGRQETQYF
few,TRBV11-2,.,TRBJ2-2,TGTGCCAGCAGTCCCCATCGCACCGGGGAGCTGTTTTTT,CASSPHRTGELFF
many,TRBV7-8,.,TRBJ2-1,TGTGCCAGCAGCCCGCAGGTGGGCAATGAGCAGTTCTTC,CASSPQVGNEQFF
many,TRBV27,.,TRBJ2-1,TGTGCCAGCAGCAGGGAGATGGGATCCTACAATGAGCAGTTCTTC,CASSREMGSYNEQFF
few,TRBV24-1,.,TRBJ1-5,TGTGCCACCAGTGACCCCCAGGCAGGGGAAAATCAGCCCCAGCATTTT,CATSDPQAGENQPQHF
many,TRBV28,TRBD1,TRBJ1-1,TGTGCCAGCAGTGTAACGGGACAGCAGAACACTGAAGCTTTCTTT,CASSVTGQQNTEAFF
many,TRBV6-2/TRBV6-3,.,TRBJ1-1,TGTGCCAGCAGTTACCTGGGGGTGCCTGAAGCTTTCTTT,CASSYLGVPEAFF
few,TRBV6-2/TRBV6-3,TRBD1,TRBJ2-5,TGTGCCAAACCTACAGGGGAAGAGACCCAGTACTTC,CAKPTGEETQYF
many,TRBV27,TRBD2,TRBJ2-7,TGTGCCAGCTACGGACTAGCCTCCTACGAGCAGTACTTC,CASYGLASYEQYF
many,TRBV21-1,.,TRBJ2-7,TGTGCCAGCAGCGGTCCAAGACGGGACAGGGGGCGCGAGCAGTACTTC,CASSGPRRDRGREQYF
many,TRBV12-3/TRBV12-4,.,TRBJ1-2,TGTGCCAGCAGCCCCTTCGCCCGTGGAGGCTACACCTTC,CASSPFARGGYTF
many,TRBV10-3,.,TRBJ1-2,TGTGCCATCAGTGGGACTCCTAACAGTGGCTACACCTTC,CAISGTPNSGYTF
many,TRBV24-1,.,TRBJ2-1,TGTGCCACCAGTGATTTGAAAAAAGGACAAAGCTCCTACAATGAGCAGTTCTTC,CATSDLKKGQSSYNEQFF
many,TRBV5-6,.,TRBJ1-2,TGTGCCAGCAGCTCGGAGGGCAGGTCTACTAACTATGGCTACACCTTC,CASSSEGRSTNYGYTF
many,TRBV2,.,TRBJ2-1,TGTGCCAGCAGTGATTACAATGAGCAGTTCTTC,CASSDYNEQFF
.,TRBV29-1,.,TRBJ2-1,TGCAGCGTTCAGGGTAATGAGCAGTTCTTC,CSVQGNEQFF
few,TRBV6-5,TRBD2,TRBJ2-5,TGTGCCAGCAGTTACTCGACTAGCGGGGGGGCTAACCTCCCCGGACAAGAGACCCAGTACTTC,CASSYSTSGGANLPGQETQYF
many,TRBV15,.,TRBJ1-2,TGTGCCACCAGCAGAGATAAGGGTAGAGGCTACACCTTC,CATSRDKGRGYTF
many,TRBV12-3/TRBV12-4,.,TRBJ2-7,TGTGCCAGCAGGTCCACCGGGATCGAGCAGTACTTC,CASRSTGIEQYF
.,TRBV10-2,.,TRBJ2-3,TGCGCCAGCAGTGAGGTGGCCACCACAGATACGCAGTATTTT,CASSEVATTDTQYF
few,TRBV20-1,TRBD1,TRBJ2-3,TGCAGTGCGATCCGGACAGGTCGCACAGATACGCAGTATTTT,CSAIRTGRTDTQYF
few,TRBV7-8,.,TRBJ1-2,TGTGCCAGCAGCCCGGGGGGAGTAGGGGGCTATGGCTACACCTTC,CASSPGGVGGYGYTF
many,TRBV6-2/TRBV6-3,.,TRBJ2-5,TGTGCCAGCAGTTACTCGAAAGTGTACCAAGAGACCCAGTACTTC,CASSYSKVYQETQYF